The 22 T cell receptor beta chains in this list originate from one sample, sequenced in a study of blood T cell repertoires in COVID-19. Method: immunoSEQ multiplex PCR; TCRdb's copy keeps in-frame clones and lacks some. The table includes about 140,000 clones, around four fifths detected once. Sample: PBMCs or T cells enriched from blood (not recorded which). These receptors originate from a woman in her forties who had recovered from COVID-19.

The rearrangement links TRBV10-3 to TRBJ1-1; 11 positions match TRBD1. Germline V gene lookup returns CDR1 ENHRY and CDR2 SYGVKD. This CDR3 contains 16 residues. V dropped 6 bases and J dropped 8; count of bases not matched to a gene: 14. The CDR3 protein is CAIRRPGQGVWEEAFF. Written as DNA, the CDR3 is TGTGCCATCAGGCGACCGGGACAGGGGGTCTGGGAGGAAGCTTTCTTT.

This chain connects TRBV5-1 to TRBJ2-7; 7 bases line up with TRBD1. The J segment lost 5 bases and the V segment lost 1 base, leaving 9 bases of the junction unmatched. The germline gives CDR1 SGHRS, CDR2 YFSETQ. This CDR3 region has 15 residues. The CDR3 DNA follows: TGCGCCAGCAGCTTGTCCGGGACAGCATGGGACGAGCAGTACTTC. It codes for CASSLSGTAWDEQYF.

This chain connects TRBV5-4 to TRBJ1-2, with 7 bases identical to TRBD1. CDR3 length equals 16 residues. Germline CDR1 and CDR2: SGHNT and YYREEE (reference sequence). Trimming cost V 0 bases and J 1 base; bases outside gene matches: 6. CDR3 bases: TGTGCCAGCAGCTTGGATTCCAGGGGGGATAACTATGGCTACACCTTC. Amino acid sequence: CASSLDSRGDNYGYTF. Combining the CDR3 with reference TRBV5-4 and TRBJ1-2 gives the whole variable domain ETGVTQSPTHLIKTRGQQVTLRCSSQSGHNTVSWYQQALGQGPQFIFQYYREEENGRGNFPPRFSGLQFPNYSSELNVNALELDDSALYLCASSLDSRGDNYGYTFGSGTRLTVV.

This chain joins TRBV3-1 (or the pseudogene TRBV3-2) and TRBJ2-5; TRBD2 is a possible D gene (7 bases). The CDR3 consists of 16 residues. Germline assignment: CDR1 LGHDT and CDR2 YNNKEL (reference sequence). The V end lost 1 base, the J end lost 5 bases, and 17 bases lay between the germline ends. The CDR3 DNA reads as TGTGCCAGCAGCCAAGGCGCCCGGGCGGGGGCGGAGACCCAGTACTTC. Protein: CASSQGARAGAETQYF.

CDR3 protein: CSASLAGGIVGNEQFF. The CDR3 coding sequence is TGCAGTGCTAGTCTAGCGGGAGGAATTGTGGGCAATGAGCAGTTCTTC. The rearrangement joins TRBV20-1 to TRBJ2-1; 11 bases fit TRBD2. The ends lost 3 bases at V and 6 bases at J; junction bases unmatched: 10. From germline, CDR1 is DFQATT and CDR2 SNEGSKA (reference sequence). This CDR3 contains 16 residues.

This chain connects TRBV5-1 to TRBJ1-1; D unclear. Trimming removed 4 bases at V and 9 bases at J, with 10 bases between. CDR1 is SGHRS, CDR2 YFSETQ, per germline. The CDR3 totals 11 residues. For the CDR3, the DNA is TGCGCCAGCAGCGGGAGCCGGAAAGCTTTCTTT. It encodes CASSGSRKAFF. Complete variable domain (other parts from reference TRBV5-1 and TRBJ1-1): KAGVTQTPRYLIKTRGQQVTLSCSPISGHRSVSWYQQTPGQGLQFLFEYFSETQRNKGNFPGRFSGRQFSNSRSEMNVSTLELGDSALYLCASSGSRKAFFGQGTRLTVV.

V gene TRBV4-1 combines with J gene TRBJ2-5; 7 nucleotides match TRBD2. CDR3 length: 17 residues. CDR1 and CDR2 (germline): MGHRA, YSYEKL. V trimming: 0 bases; J trimming: 1 base; junction bases outside the gene matches: 8. The CDR3 nucleotides are TGCGCCAGCAGCCAAGAGCTTTCAGGCGGGGGCCAAGAGACCCAGTACTTC. Encoded protein: CASSQELSGGGQETQYF.

The rearrangement uses TRBV19 and TRBJ1-6; D perhaps matches TRBD1 (6 bases). Looked up from germline, CDR1 is LNHDA and CDR2 is SQIVND (reference sequence). V was shortened by 3 bases and J by 7 bases, with 19 bases between the two germline ends. This CDR3 has 17 residues. The CDR3 here is CASSILFAPGVNSPLHF. The CDR3 DNA is TGTGCCAGTAGTATTCTATTTGCGCCAGGGGTGAATTCACCCCTCCACTTT.

For this clone: Other nucleotide sequences in the sample specify the same CDR3. The V gene is TRBV19, the J gene TRBJ1-1, with 10 nucleotides matching TRBD1. The J segment lost 2 bases and the V segment lost 6 bases, leaving 3 bases of the junction unmatched. This CDR3 has 14 residues. CDR1 and CDR2 (germline): LNHDA, SQIVND (reference sequence). The CDR3 DNA is TGTGCCAGTAGAGAGACAGGGGGCAACACTGAAGCTTTCTTT. Translating it yields CASRETGGNTEAFF.

The J gene is TRBJ1-5, the V gene TRBV2; 7 bases map to TRBD1. The CDR3 is made up of 13 amino acids. Germline V gene sequence: CDR1 SNHLY, CDR2 FYNNEI. V was clipped by 10 bases and J by 7 bases; unmatched bases: 10. DNA of the CDR3: TGTGCCACGAGACAGGGTGAGTGGCAGCCCCAGCATTTT. This translates into CATRQGEWQPQHF.

This chain joins TRBV12-5 and TRBJ2-2; perhaps TRBD1 as D (5 bases). The CDR3 contains 17 residues. V was cut by 0 bases and J by 1 base, with 12 bases left in between. Germline-derived CDR1 and CDR2 are LGHNT and FRNRAP. The CDR3 sequence is CASGLVLGRENTGELFF. For the CDR3, the DNA is TGTGCTAGTGGTTTGGTCCTAGGCAGGGAGAACACCGGGGAGCTGTTTTTT.

The chain uses TRBV25-1 and TRBJ1-1; the match to TRBD1 covers 8 bases. In germline, CDR1 is MGHDK, CDR2 SYGVNS. V was pared by 7 bases and J by 3 bases, with 7 bases of the junction left unmatched. This CDR3 has 14 residues. The CDR3 loop is CASTWTGRHTEAFF. The CDR3 DNA reads TGTGCCAGCACCTGGACAGGGCGCCACACTGAAGCTTTCTTT.

The chain carries TRBV4-2 and TRBJ2-1; 9 nucleotides agree with TRBD2. V dropped 1 base and J dropped 2; count of bases not matched to a gene: 0. The CDR3 runs to 15 residues. Germline-derived CDR1 and CDR2 are LGHNA and YNFKEQ. CDR3 protein: CASSQGLAAYNEQFF. CDR3 coding DNA: TGTGCCAGCAGCCAAGGACTAGCGGCCTACAATGAGCAGTTCTTC.

About this clone: Within the sample, other DNA sequences also encode this same CDR3. The CDR3 bases are TGCGCCAGCAGCTTGGTGTCCGGGAGCTACGAGCAGTACTTC. Amino acid sequence: CASSLVSGSYEQYF. The V call is TRBV5-1, the J call TRBJ2-7; a possible D gene is TRBD2 (6 bases). The germline V gene has CDR1 SGHRS and CDR2 YFSETQ. V was cut by 0 bases and J by 3 bases, with 10 bases left in between. There are 14 residues in the CDR3.

This clone showed up just once. This chain joins TRBV9 and TRBJ1-1; 7 nucleotides align to TRBD1. Germline V gene lookup returns CDR1 SGDLS and CDR2 YYNGEE. V gave up 3 bases and J gave up 0 bases; unmatched junction bases: 11. The CDR3 contains 17 residues. CDR3 in DNA: TGTGCCAGCAGCGCTCAAAGACAGGGCAGGATGAACACTGAAGCTTTCTTT. Protein sequence: CASSAQRQGRMNTEAFF. The entire variable domain, with the rest obtained from reference TRBV9 and TRBJ1-1, is as follows: DSGVTQTPKHLITATGQRVTLRCSPRSGDLSVYWYQQSLDQGLQFLIQYYNGEERAKGNILERFSAQQFPDLHSELNLSSLELGDSALYFCASSAQRQGRMNTEAFFGQGTRLTVV.

The rearrangement joins TRBV5-1 to TRBJ2-5; possibly TRBD1 for D (6 bases). Trimming shortened V by 4 bases and J by 5 bases, and 15 bases separated the two germline ends. Germline lookup yields CDR1 SGHRS and CDR2 YFSETQ. This CDR3 is 14 amino acids long. CDR3 DNA sequence: TGCGCCAGCAGCATCCAGGGGAGAATTGAGACCCAGTACTTC. Protein product: CASSIQGRIETQYF.

The V and J genes are TRBV15 and TRBJ2-7; TRBD2 matches 7 bases. V gave up 0 bases and J gave up 7 bases; unmatched junction bases: 12. CDR1 is LNHNV and CDR2 is YYDKDF in the germline V gene (reference sequence). The CDR3 consists of 16 residues. CDR3 in DNA: TGTGCCACCAGCAGAGATCGCCGCGGGAGCGGGTCAGAGCAGTACTTC. Translated: CATSRDRRGSGSEQYF.

This clone was detected ten times or more. This chain joins TRBV14 and TRBJ2-3; 9 bases line up with TRBD1. Germline loops: CDR1 SGHDN, CDR2 FVKESK. V dropped 1 base and J dropped 2; count of bases not matched to a gene: 4. The CDR3 has 16 amino acids. The CDR3 coding sequence is TGTGCCAGCAGCCAAGCCGGGACAGGGATCACAGATACGCAGTATTTT. It translates to CASSQAGTGITDTQYF.

The chain links TRBV6-5 to TRBJ2-6; possibly TRBD1 for D (6 bases). Trimming cost V 6 bases and J 2 bases, with 8 bases left between them. In germline, CDR1 is MNHEY, CDR2 SVGAGI. The CDR3 runs to 14 residues. The CDR3 DNA sequence: TGTGCCAGCAGGCCAGGGGCTGGGGCCAACGTCCTGACTTTC. Protein sequence: CASRPGAGANVLTF.

The chain joins TRBV3-1 (or the pseudogene TRBV3-2) to TRBJ2-3; 7 nucleotides agree with TRBD2. Unmatched junction bases numbered 7, after V lost 0 bases and J lost 4 bases. There are 16 residues in the CDR3. From germline, CDR1 is LGHDT and CDR2 YNNKEL (reference sequence). The CDR3 DNA follows: TGTGCCAGCAGCCAAGAGTACGGGAGGCCAGCAGATACGCAGTATTTT. Its protein is CASSQEYGRPADTQYF.

This sequence joins TRBV9 and TRBJ1-2, with 8 bases that match TRBD1. Germline CDR1 and CDR2: SGDLS and YYNGEE. CDR3 length: 14 residues. V lost 3 bases and J lost 6; bases outside the gene matches: 7. CDR3 in DNA: TGTGCCAGCAGCGGAGGGACAGGCAGGGATGGCTACACCTTC. Amino acids: CASSGGTGRDGYTF. The full variable domain, rest sourced from reference TRBV9 and TRBJ1-2, is DSGVTQTPKHLITATGQRVTLRCSPRSGDLSVYWYQQSLDQGLQFLIQYYNGEERAKGNILERFSAQQFPDLHSELNLSSLELGDSALYFCASSGGTGRDGYTFGSGTRLTVV.

The chain is built from TRBV12-3 or TRBV12-4 and TRBJ2-7; 7 bases align to TRBD1. The CDR3 has 13 residues. J gave up 3 bases and V 6 bases, and 5 bases lay outside the gene matches. The CDR3 reads CASRRQGVYEQYF. CDR3 nucleotides: TGTGCCAGCAGGAGACAGGGTGTCTACGAGCAGTACTTC.